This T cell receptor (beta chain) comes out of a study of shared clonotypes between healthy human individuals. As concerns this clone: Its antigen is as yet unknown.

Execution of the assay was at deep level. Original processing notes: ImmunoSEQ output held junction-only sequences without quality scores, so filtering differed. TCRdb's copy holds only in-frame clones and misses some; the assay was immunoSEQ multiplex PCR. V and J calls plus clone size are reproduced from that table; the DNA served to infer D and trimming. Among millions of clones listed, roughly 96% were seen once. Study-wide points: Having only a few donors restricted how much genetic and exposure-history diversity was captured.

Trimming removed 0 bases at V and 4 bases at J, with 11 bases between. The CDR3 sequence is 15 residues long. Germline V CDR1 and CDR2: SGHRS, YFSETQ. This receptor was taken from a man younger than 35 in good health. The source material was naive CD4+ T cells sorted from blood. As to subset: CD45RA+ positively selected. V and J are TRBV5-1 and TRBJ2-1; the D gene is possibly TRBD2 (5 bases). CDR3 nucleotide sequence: TGCGCCAGCAGCTTGGGCGAGGGTTTTTACAATGAGCAGTTCTTC. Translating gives CASSLGEGFYNEQFF.